The rows below give T cell receptor beta chains drawn from one sample of a study of OX40 agonist ivuxolimab in advanced cancers. Method: immunoSEQ multiplex PCR; TCRdb's copy keeps in-frame clones and lacks some. There are over 95,000 clones in the sample; roughly 90% occur only once, and around 0.3% lies in the top ten. Sample: CD4+ or CD8+ T cells sorted from blood, taken in a trial of the OX40 agonist ivuxolimab. The receptors shown here come from an adult with an advanced solid tumor such as melanoma, head and neck, liver or kidney cancer. Each CDR3 is given without its conserved first and last residue. Fields, in order: V gene, CDR3 protein.

>TRBV5-1
ASSQLSGRSYNEQF
>TRBV9
ASSKGTRSTGELF
>TRBV18
ASSPPGTGGIFSNEQF
>TRBV7-3
ASSPSGGGGPGTDTQY
>TRBV6-5
ASSYSGTSDTDTQY
>TRBV11-2
ASSTSGTLNTEAF
>TRBV28
ASQAGYEQY
>TRBV19
ASTVGTGFNQPQH
>TRBV5-6
ASSLGGNRNQPQH
>TRBV2
ASSESWGQETQY
>TRBV7-3
ASSRLAGGSGGELF
>TRBV7-2
ASRFQGYSNYGYT
>TRBV28
ASSPDLRNTEAF
>TRBV6-1
ASSIAGPNEQF
>TRBV6-1
ASRARQGQGYT
>TRBV20-1
SASDHTEAF
>TRBV2
ASSEARVQETQY
>TRBV29-1
SVTLGSSGANVLT
>TRBV5-4
ASSPTPTGGLSNTGELF
>TRBV7-9
ASSLVGGQRNEQF
>TRBV19
ASSPSGTYNEQF
>TRBV7-8
ASSSGPNNEQF
>TRBV28
ASSSGQGGRYGYT
>TRBV7-3
ASSSGQGTYNEQF
>TRBV5-1
ASSPEGVSVNEQF
>TRBV5-1
ASSRTFRGSGNTIY
>TRBV7-3
ASSQSGRVYNEQF
>TRBV19
ASSRLAGYNEQF
>TRBV13
ASSPGTGMSGANVLT
>TRBV5-1
ASSPGGTDTQY
>TRBV29-1
SVDGGASGANVLT
>TRBV9
ASSVVLTGHEQF
>TRBV18
ASSPWLAGATGELF
>TRBV28
ASRNILANEKLF
>TRBV2
ASSAIAGLNYNEQF
>TRBV7-2
ASSLAAGGPYEQF